Below, 26 T cell receptor beta chains from the same sample are listed, as sequenced in a study of cytomegalovirus exposure and HLA in healthy donors. PCR was performed using 60 Vbeta and 13 Jbeta primers. Here immunoSEQ multiplex PCR was the method, and the copy in TCRdb shows in-frame clones only, minus some. The table has 100,000 or so clones, over 70% seen once. The sample consisted of PBMCs. All receptors come from a man in his thirties or forties in good health and CMV-seronegative.

The DNA of the CDR3 is TGTGCCAGCAGTCCCATAGACAGGGCCGGGGAGCTGTTTTTT. Protein product: CASSPIDRAGELFF. J is TRBJ2-2 and V is TRBV27, with 7 bases fitting TRBD1. The CDR3 has 14 amino acids. The germline CDR1 and CDR2 sequences are MNHEY and SMNVEV (reference sequence). The junction had 6 bases not matched to a gene; V was cut back by 5 bases and J by 6 bases.

This clone has a handful of counts. V and J are TRBV29-1 and TRBJ2-5; D is possibly TRBD1 (6 bases). Trimming took 2 bases from V and 4 from J, leaving 14 bases between them. Germline V gene data show CDR1 as SQVTM and CDR2 as ANQGSEA. The CDR3 spans 14 residues. The CDR3 is CSVENRARGETQYF. The CDR3 DNA reads TGCAGCGTTGAAAACAGGGCTAGGGGAGAGACCCAGTACTTC.

This sequence joins TRBV7-2 and TRBJ2-2; 9 bases align to TRBD1. The CDR3 runs 16 residues. Germline V gene sequence: CDR1 SGHTA, CDR2 FQGNSA. V trimming: 7 bases; J trimming: 9 bases; junction bases outside the gene matches: 15. The CDR3 spells CASTWRRTGVARELFF. CDR3 coding DNA: TGTGCCAGCACCTGGCGGAGGACAGGGGTGGCCCGGGAGCTGTTTTTT.

V usage is TRBV28 and J usage is TRBJ2-1; weak D call: TRBD1 (6 bases). The CDR3 sequence is 14 residues long. The germline V gene encodes CDR1 MDHEN and CDR2 SYDVKM. V was shortened by 5 bases and J by 1 base, with 9 bases between the two germline ends. Here the CDR3 reads CASSPGHSYNEQFF. The CDR3 bases are TGTGCCAGCAGTCCGGGACATTCCTACAATGAGCAGTTCTTC.

Written as DNA, the CDR3 is TGCGCCAGCAGCCCCGGACAGGGGGAGGGCTACGAGCAGTACTTC. The encoded protein is CASSPGQGEGYEQYF. The rearrangement uses TRBV5-1 and TRBJ2-7; 10 nucleotides agree with TRBD1. Per the germline V gene, CDR1 is SGHRS and CDR2 is YFSETQ. This CDR3 contains 15 residues. V lost 4 bases to trimming and J lost 3 bases; unmatched junction nucleotides: 7.

V is TRBV7-2 and J is TRBJ2-5; no definite D call. CDR1 and CDR2 (germline): SGHTA, FQGNSA. Deletions cut 0 bases from V and 2 bases from J, with 7 bases between. The CDR3 is 14 amino acids. In DNA form, the CDR3 reads TGTGCCAGCAGCTTAGCGGCAGATCAAGAGACCCAGTACTTC. Protein: CASSLAADQETQYF.

In its sample, this clone was seen a few times. The J gene is TRBJ1-4, the V gene TRBV5-1, with D perhaps matching TRBD1 (5 bases). This CDR3 is built from 14 residues. Trimming took 5 bases from V and 4 from J, leaving 12 bases between them. The V gene's germline CDR1 is SGHRS and CDR2 YFSETQ. In DNA form, the CDR3 reads TGCGCCAGCAGGGAGGGGCTGAGTAATGAAAAACTGTTTTTT. Translation: CASREGLSNEKLFF.

This clone appeared a few times. The rearrangement links TRBV6-1 to TRBJ2-1; the match to TRBD2 covers 10 bases. This CDR3 is 15 amino acids long. Trimming cost V 5 bases and J 7 bases; bases outside gene matches: 8. Germline V CDR1 and CDR2: MNHNS, SASEGT. The CDR3: CASSTAGGLINEQFF. CDR3 coding DNA: TGTGCCAGCAGTACAGCGGGGGGGCTTATAAATGAGCAGTTCTTC.

CDR3 region: CASSPGTRGQETQYF. The CDR3 coding sequence is TGTGCCAGCTCACCAGGGACTAGGGGCCAAGAGACCCAGTACTTC. The chain recombines TRBV18 with TRBJ2-5; 8 bases map to TRBD2. This CDR3 is 15 amino acids long. Unmatched junction bases numbered 3, after V lost 2 bases and J lost 1 base. Germline V gene lookup returns CDR1 KGHSH and CDR2 LQKENI.

The table lists this clone with a few counts. This chain links TRBV5-1 with TRBJ1-4, with D perhaps matching TRBD1 (6 bases). The germline V gene has CDR1 SGHRS and CDR2 YFSETQ. The CDR3 is made up of 15 amino acids. The V and J ends lost 3 bases and 3 bases respectively, with 12 bases between them. The CDR3 sequence is CASSSPDSANEKLFF. Written as DNA, the CDR3 is TGCGCCAGCAGCTCCCCGGACAGTGCTAATGAAAAACTGTTTTTT.

The chain has TRBV29-1 and TRBJ1-2; 7 bases line up with TRBD1. Losses at the gene ends were 6 bases for V and 4 bases for J; bases not matched to a gene: 5. CDR3 length equals 12 residues. The V gene's germline CDR1 is SQVTM and CDR2 ANQGSEA. The CDR3 loop is CSVPGTVYGYTF. The CDR3 DNA reads as TGCAGCGTCCCAGGGACAGTCTATGGCTACACCTTC.

V is TRBV7-2 and J is TRBJ2-7; 9 bases fit TRBD1. CDR1 and CDR2 (germline): SGHTA, FQGNSA. The CDR3 consists of 16 residues. V shed 5 bases and J 2 bases; nucleotides not matched to a gene: 10. The CDR3 coding sequence is TGTGCCAGCAGCCGACATGGGACAGGGATCCCCTACGAGCAGTACTTC. Residues: CASSRHGTGIPYEQYF.

The gene calls are TRBV6-1 and TRBJ2-1; D gene unclear. The CDR3 totals 14 residues. The germline gives CDR1 MNHNS, CDR2 SASEGT. Trimming stripped 0 bases from V and 10 bases from J, with 13 bases between. CDR3: CASSEARSSREQFF. CDR3 nucleotides: TGTGCCAGCAGTGAAGCCCGATCATCACGGGAGCAGTTCTTC.

The J gene is TRBJ2-3, the V gene TRBV2; 7 nucleotides line up with TRBD2. This CDR3 is 16 amino acids long. Per the germline V gene, CDR1 is SNHLY and CDR2 is FYNNEI. V lost 4 bases and J lost 0; bases outside the gene matches: 7. CDR3 DNA: TGTGCCAGCAGTGCAGGCCTAGCGGATAGCACAGATACGCAGTATTTT. Residues: CASSAGLADSTDTQYF.

V gene TRBV27 combines with J gene TRBJ1-1, with TRBD1 identical over 10 bases. CDR3 size: 13 residues. After removal of 5 bases from V and 6 bases from J, the junction contained 3 bases not matched to a gene. CDR1 and CDR2 from the germline V gene are MNHEY and SMNVEV (reference sequence). The CDR3 region has the DNA TGTGCCAGCAGTCGGGGACAGGGGTCTGAAGCTTTCTTT. It is translated as CASSRGQGSEAFF.

This clone has a handful of counts. The chain joins TRBV28 to TRBJ2-7; possibly TRBD1 for D (6 bases). Trimming removed 4 bases from V and 2 bases from J, with 12 bases in between. CDR1 MDHEN and CDR2 SYDVKM come from the germline V gene. The CDR3 contains 14 residues. CDR3 nucleotide sequence: TGTGCCAGCAGTTATGACAGGCCACCCTACGAGCAGTACTTC. This translates into CASSYDRPPYEQYF.

CDR3 in amino acids: CASSGAGGHDAEAFF. In DNA, the CDR3 is TGCGCCAGCAGCGGCGCTGGGGGCCACGACGCTGAAGCTTTCTTT. This chain connects TRBV5-1 to TRBJ1-1; a possible D gene is TRBD1 (6 bases). In germline, CDR1 is SGHRS, CDR2 YFSETQ. The CDR3 is 15 amino acids. With 4 bases removed from V and 6 bases from J, the gap between germline ends came to 19 bases.

The count of this clone is one. The rearrangement joins TRBV7-2 to TRBJ1-2, with 9 bases lining up with TRBD1. The CDR3 runs to 16 residues. Germline V lookup: CDR1 SGHTA, CDR2 FQGNSA. V lost 2 bases to trimming and J lost 5 bases; unmatched junction nucleotides: 9. CDR3: CASSLSWDRARYGYTF. CDR3 in DNA: TGTGCCAGCAGCTTAAGCTGGGACAGGGCTCGATATGGCTACACCTTC.

This clone was counted a few times. The chain carries TRBV5-1 and TRBJ2-6, with D perhaps TRBD1 (6 bases). This CDR3 region has 16 residues. V lost 1 base and J 1 base, leaving 9 bases between the germline ends. Germline V CDR1 and CDR2: SGHRS, YFSETQ. CDR3 nucleotide sequence: TGCGCCAGCAGCTTGTCAGGGGAGTCTGGGGCCAACGTCCTGACTTTC. Protein product: CASSLSGESGANVLTF.

The DNA of the CDR3 is TGTGCCAGCGGGACTGGGTACAATGAGCAGTTCTTC. Translated: CASGTGYNEQFF. The chain links TRBV6-1 to TRBJ2-1; D is possibly TRBD2 (6 bases). CDR1 and CDR2 (germline): MNHNS, SASEGT. The CDR3 contains 12 residues. Trimming stripped 8 bases from V and 4 bases from J, with 9 bases between.

The chain carries TRBV7-2 and TRBJ1-2, with 8 bases fitting TRBD1. The length of the CDR3 is 16 residues. V lost 6 bases to trimming and J lost 5 bases; unmatched junction nucleotides: 14. Per the germline V gene, CDR1 is SGHTA and CDR2 is FQGNSA. The CDR3 here is CASSTGQAASGYGYTF. The CDR3 DNA reads as TGTGCCAGCAGTACGGGACAGGCGGCCTCTGGATATGGCTACACCTTC.

This rearrangement joins TRBV6-5 to TRBJ2-7; D gene unclear. The CDR3 is 14 amino acids. Trimming shortened V by 2 bases and J by 2 bases, and 10 bases separated the two germline ends. Per germline, CDR1 MNHEY and CDR2 SVGAGI. The CDR3, as DNA: TGTGCCAGCAGTTACCGAGGAACTACCTACGAGCAGTACTTC. Translating it yields CASSYRGTTYEQYF.

A remark on this clone: In the same sample, other DNA sequences code for this CDR3. The V and J genes are TRBV28 and TRBJ2-1; 11 nucleotides match TRBD2. Trimming took 6 bases from V and 0 from J; bases not matched to a gene: 10. The CDR3 is 18 residues long. In germline, CDR1 is MDHEN, CDR2 SYDVKM. CDR3 amino acids: CASSPLGLAGGSYNEQFF. The CDR3 nucleotides are TGTGCCAGCAGCCCCCTGGGGCTAGCGGGGGGCTCCTACAATGAGCAGTTCTTC.

This clone has just a few counts. The chain joins TRBV11-2 to TRBJ2-7; 7 bases match TRBD2. Germline V gene lookup returns CDR1 SGHAT and CDR2 FQNNGV. V shed 5 bases and J 6 bases; nucleotides not matched to a gene: 7. This CDR3 region has 13 residues. The CDR3 DNA reads TGTGCCAGCAGCCCCCCAGGGAGGGGCGAGCAGTACTTC. Translation: CASSPPGRGEQYF.

For this clone: This sample includes further DNA sequences coding for the same CDR3. The gene calls are TRBV25-1 and TRBJ2-3, with TRBD1 matching over 8 bases. Trimming removed 4 bases from V and 3 bases from J; junction bases left unmatched: 0. Germline-derived CDR1 and CDR2 are MGHDK and SYGVNS. The length of the CDR3 is 13 residues. This chain's CDR3 is CASSGTGTDTQYF. The CDR3 DNA reads TGTGCCAGCAGTGGGACAGGGACAGATACGCAGTATTTT.

The chain couples TRBV19 to TRBJ2-2; D is perhaps TRBD1 (5 bases). The CDR3 totals 16 residues. V lost 4 bases and J lost 2, with 14 bases in between. Germline V CDR1 and CDR2: LNHDA, SQIVND (reference sequence). CDR3 nucleotides: TGTGCCAGTAGTAGGCCCACAGGATCCAACACCGGGGAGCTGTTTTTT. Its protein is CASSRPTGSNTGELFF.